Following are 14 T cell receptor beta chains from one sample sequenced in a study of early T cells in non-severe SARS-CoV-2 infection. TCRdb processed the 5' RACE reads anew with MiXCR; each CDR3 protein has one entry. The sample lists tens of thousands of distinct CDR3 sequences; around 23% were seen once. The material sequenced was whole blood, taken at baseline. The receptors shown here come from an adult who was a healthcare worker with PCR-confirmed SARS-CoV-2 infection or an uninfected control (not recorded which).

V usage is TRBV6-1 and J usage is TRBJ2-3; D ambiguous. V lost 0 bases and J lost 2, with 9 bases in between. CDR3 size: 15 residues. Germline V lookup: CDR1 MNHNS, CDR2 SASEGT. CDR3 protein: CASSEAHTSTDTQYF. The CDR3, as DNA: TGTGCCAGCAGTGAAGCGCACACCTCCACAGATACGCAGTATTTT.

The chain recombines TRBV19 with TRBJ2-2, with D uncertain. The germline CDR1 and CDR2 sequences are LNHDA and SQIVND (reference sequence). With 6 bases removed from V and 1 base from J, the gap between germline ends came to 15 bases. This CDR3 spans 16 amino acids. The CDR3 bases are TGTGCCAGTAGCCCAACAATTCCTAAGAACACCGGGGAGCTGTTTTTT. It encodes CASSPTIPKNTGELFF. The variable domain in full, completed from reference TRBV19 and TRBJ2-2, reads DGGITQSPKYLFRKEGQNVTLSCEQNLNHDAMYWYRQDPGQGLRLIYYSQIVNDFQKGDIAEGYSVSREKKESFPLTVTSAQKNPTAFYLCASSPTIPKNTGELFFGEGSRLTVL.

This clonotype was counted a few times. The chain links TRBV10-2 to TRBJ2-1; TRBD2 matches 13 bases. This CDR3 is 14 amino acids long. The V segment lost 8 bases and the J segment 11 bases; nucleotides outside the gene matches: 9. Looked up from germline, CDR1 is WSHSY and CDR2 is SAAADI. As DNA, the CDR3 is TGCGCCAGCGGGGCCGGGGGACTAGCGGGGCAGCAGTTCTTC. Translating gives CASGAGGLAGQQFF.

This clonotype showed up just a few times. V is TRBV4-1 and J is TRBJ2-5, with 7 bases matching TRBD1. Germline CDR1 and CDR2: MGHRA and YSYEKL. The CDR3 consists of 17 residues. V lost 4 bases and J lost 5; bases outside the gene matches: 16. This CDR3 is CASSPVGRGSRGETQYF. The CDR3 DNA reads as TGCGCCAGCAGCCCTGTGGGCAGGGGGTCCCGAGGGGAGACCCAGTACTTC.

This clonotype was observed a handful of times. V usage is TRBV2 and J usage is TRBJ2-5; the D gene could be TRBD1 or TRBD2 (5 bases each). V was pared by 6 bases and J by 5 bases, with 13 bases between. CDR3 length equals 13 residues. CDR1 is SNHLY and CDR2 is FYNNEI in the germline V gene. Here the CDR3 DNA reads TGTGCCAGCAGGGGACCGGATCGGGAGACCCAGTACTTC. Translation gives CASRGPDRETQYF.

This sequence joins TRBV18 and TRBJ2-3; 7 nucleotides align to TRBD2. Losses at the gene ends were 3 bases for V and 2 bases for J; bases not matched to a gene: 5. This CDR3 region has 15 residues. Per germline, CDR1 KGHSH and CDR2 LQKENI. The CDR3 loop reads CASSPLAEYTDTQYF. For the CDR3, the DNA is TGTGCCAGCTCACCTCTAGCGGAGTACACAGATACGCAGTATTTT.

The chain couples TRBV10-3 to TRBJ1-1, with no clear D. Per germline, CDR1 ENHRY and CDR2 SYGVKD. Trimming left V 6 bases short and J 4 bases short, with 12 bases between. This CDR3 is built from 13 residues. The CDR3 DNA is TGTGCCATCAGACCCTCCGGCGGCACTGAAGCTTTCTTT. This sequence encodes CAIRPSGGTEAFF.

The chain carries TRBV10-3 and TRBJ2-2; a possible D gene is TRBD1 (6 bases). CDR3 length: 15 amino acids. The V and J ends lost 6 bases and 1 base respectively, with 12 bases between them. The V gene's germline CDR1 is ENHRY and CDR2 SYGVKD. For the CDR3, the DNA is TGTGCCATCAGGATGGACAGCCAGAACACCGGGGAGCTGTTTTTT. It encodes CAIRMDSQNTGELFF.

This sequence joins TRBV10-3 and TRBJ2-3; 9 bases are a match to TRBD2. CDR1 and CDR2 (germline): ENHRY, SYGVKD. The CDR3 totals 14 residues. Trimming took 11 bases from V and 2 from J; bases not matched to a gene: 8. The CDR3 coding sequence is TGTGCCGTTCGACTAGCGGCCTCCACAGATACGCAGTATTTT. As protein: CAVRLAASTDTQYF.

V and J are TRBV14 and TRBJ1-2; D call uncertain. CDR3 length: 13 residues. From germline, CDR1 is SGHDN and CDR2 FVKESK. Between the trimmed V and J ends, which lost 4 bases and 4 bases, there was a span of 10 bases. Here the CDR3 DNA reads TGTGCCAGCAGCCCCGAGGCGACCTATGGCTACACCTTC. This sequence encodes CASSPEATYGYTF. The variable domain in full, completed from reference TRBV14 and TRBJ1-2, reads EAGVTQFPSHSVIEKGQTVTLRCDPISGHDNLYWYRRVMGKEIKFLLHFVKESKQDESGMPNNRFLAERTGGTYSTLKVQPAELEDSGVYFCASSPEATYGYTFGSGTRLTVV.

The rearrangement uses TRBV30 and TRBJ2-1; 10 positions agree with TRBD1. V was clipped by 4 bases and J by 9 bases; unmatched bases: 12. Germline loops: CDR1 GTSNPN, CDR2 SVGIG (reference sequence). The CDR3 length is 15 residues. CDR3 DNA sequence: TGTGCCTGGAACCCAAAGGGACAGGGGAACGGTGAGCAGTTCTTC. It is translated as CAWNPKGQGNGEQFF. Full variable domain (missing parts from reference TRBV30 and TRBJ2-1): SQTIHQWPATLVQPVGSPLSLECTVEGTSNPNLYWYRQAAGRGLQLLFYSVGIGQISSEVPQNLSASRPQDRQFILSSKKLLLSDSGFYLCAWNPKGQGNGEQFFGPGTRLTVL.

In this sample, this clonotype turned up a few times. V and J are TRBV11-1 and TRBJ2-5, with TRBD1 as a possible D gene (6 bases). Trimming left V 3 bases short and J 0 bases short, with 11 bases between. The length of the CDR3 is 15 residues. CDR1 and CDR2 from the germline V gene are SGHAT and FQDESV (reference sequence). The CDR3: CASSFPTGYQETQYF. As DNA, the CDR3 is TGTGCCAGCAGCTTCCCTACAGGGTACCAAGAGACCCAGTACTTC. The full variable domain, its missing parts supplied by reference TRBV11-1 and TRBJ2-5, is EAEVAQSPRYKITEKSQAVAFWCDPISGHATLYWYRQILGQGPELLVQFQDESVVDDSQLPKDRFSAERLKGVDSTLKIQPAELGDSAMYLCASSFPTGYQETQYFGPGTRLLVL.

The chain has TRBV29-1 and TRBJ2-1; 11 bases are shared with TRBD2. The germline CDR1 and CDR2 sequences are SQVTM and ANQGSEA. CDR3 length: 14 residues. Unmatched junction bases numbered 4, after V lost 4 bases and J lost 5 bases. CDR3 sequence (DNA): TGCAGCGTTGTAGCGGGGGGGAGGCACAATGAGCAGTTCTTC. This translates into CSVVAGGRHNEQFF.

The chain joins TRBV30 to TRBJ2-2; D call uncertain. V lost 2 bases and J 6 bases, leaving 7 bases between the germline ends. The V gene's germline CDR1 is GTSNPN and CDR2 SVGIG (reference sequence). There are 12 residues in the CDR3. The DNA of the CDR3 is TGTGCCTGGAGTATCGGACCCGGGGAGCTGTTTTTT. Its protein product is CAWSIGPGELFF.